The 14 T cell receptor beta chains given below trace back to one sample, sequenced in a study of CXCR3-negative and CXCR3-positive naive CD8 T cells. The libraries of TRB cDNA were constructed through 5' RACE using UMI labels. Reanalyzing the 5' RACE reads, TCRdb keeps one entry per CDR3 protein, without DNA. The listing records about 57,000 distinct CDR3 sequences. The sequenced sample was memory CD8+ T cells from blood. The receptors here all came from a human donor in good health. Some clones in this sample may be carry-over from other donors' samples.

The chain recombines TRBV20-1 with TRBJ1-5; TCRdb selects TRBD1, and the lack of DNA leaves this call unchecked. CDR1 DFQATT and CDR2 SNEGSKA come from the germline V gene (reference sequence). The CDR3 spans 15 residues. The CDR3 spells CSATEIDRELQPQHF.

The chain employs TRBV29-1 and TRBJ2-7; TCRdb calls TRBD1, which cannot be checked without DNA. The germline CDR1 and CDR2 sequences are SQVTM and ANQGSEA. The CDR3 is 13 amino acids. The CDR3 reads CSVEVGTGYEQYF.

The chain is built from TRBV19 and TRBJ2-1; the D call of TRBD2 rests on TCRdb alone, since no DNA is present to check it. There are 15 residues in the CDR3. Germline V CDR1 and CDR2: LNHDA, SQIVND (reference sequence). This chain's CDR3 is CASSLLAGAYNEQFF.

J is TRBJ1-3 and V is TRBV20-1. This CDR3 comprises 17 residues. Looked up from germline, CDR1 is DFQATT and CDR2 is SNEGSKA (reference sequence). Here the CDR3 reads CSAREIVDPALGNTIYF.

This sequence joins TRBV2 and TRBJ2-7; TCRdb's D call of TRBD1 is untestable without DNA. Germline V gene sequence: CDR1 SNHLY, CDR2 FYNNEI. CDR3 length equals 16 residues. The CDR3 region is CASSDYGQGVSYEQYF.

The V call is TRBV4-3, the J call TRBJ2-1. The CDR3 consists of 13 residues. CDR1 LGHNA and CDR2 YSLEER come from the germline V gene. This CDR3 is CASSQEGWNEQFF.

V gene TRBV29-1 combines with J gene TRBJ1-2; no DNA is available, so the TRBD1 call from TCRdb remains unchecked. Germline V gene data show CDR1 as SQVTM and CDR2 as ANQGSEA. This CDR3 region has 14 residues. The CDR3 region is CSVPSGTGGYGYTF.

The chain joins TRBV7-9 to TRBJ1-1. Looked up from germline, CDR1 is SEHNR and CDR2 is FQNEAQ (reference sequence). The CDR3 sequence is 15 residues long. CDR3 residues: CASSSGPRDNTEAFF.

The chain carries TRBV7-9 and TRBJ2-1; TCRdb's D call of TRBD1 is untestable without DNA. The CDR3 has 12 amino acids. Germline V gene data show CDR1 as SEHNR and CDR2 as FQNEAQ (reference sequence). CDR3 sequence reads: CAGRQGGYEQFF.

The rearrangement joins TRBV12-3 or TRBV12-4 to TRBJ2-7; TCRdb reports TRBD1, a call that lacks DNA to check it against. This CDR3 is built from 12 residues. The CDR3 loop reads CASRDRTYEQYF.

This CDR3 reads CASRLTGVNDDPKQNSNQPQHF. The chain joins TRBV12-3 or TRBV12-4 to TRBJ1-5; the TCRdb D gene call, TRBD1, has no DNA to confirm it. This CDR3 region has 22 residues.

The chain has TRBV9 and TRBJ2-7; TCRdb gives TRBD1 as the D gene, but with no DNA this cannot be confirmed. CDR1 is SGDLS, CDR2 YYNGEE, per germline. This CDR3 spans 19 amino acids. CDR3 in amino acids: CASSAGQGVPERPSYEQYF.

This chain's CDR3 is CASSSRGPYSEQFF. The gene calls are TRBV27 and TRBJ2-1; the TCRdb call, TRBD1, lacks DNA for checking. Germline lookup yields CDR1 MNHEY and CDR2 SMNVEV (reference sequence). The CDR3 has 14 residues.

The chain links TRBV6-5 to TRBJ1-2. CDR3 length: 11 residues. The germline gives CDR1 MNHEY, CDR2 SVGAGI. CDR3 residues: CASKAGNGYTF.